This TCR beta chain is drawn from a study of shared T cell receptors in the human thymus. This clone was observed a few times. CDR3 length: 15 residues. Looked up from germline, CDR1 is WSHSY and CDR2 is SAAADI. V was pared by 4 bases and J by 2 bases, with 15 bases between. Method: immunoSEQ multiplex PCR; TCRdb's copy keeps in-frame clones and lacks some. This table holds hundreds of thousands of clones, 75% to 80% found once. The same data also contributed to another study, on human thymus T cells. That work adds: Resections from corrective heart surgery provided thymus tissue. Across thymic and blood repertoires, the usage of V and J genes appeared to be biased. Thymic repertoires from unrelated individuals overlapped highly, related research reported.

Sequencing used thymocytes. The chain joins TRBV10-2 to TRBJ2-7; D not certain. This receptor was taken from a boy under three years old with a congenital heart defect. In DNA, the CDR3 is TGCGCCAGCAGTGCTCGAACAGCCAAAACCTACGAGCAGTACTTC. It translates to CASSARTAKTYEQYF.